This is a list of T cell receptor beta chains from one sample in a study of a mutant IDH1 vaccine in newly diagnosed glioma. Their antigens remain unidentified. The protocol was immunoSEQ multiplex PCR, while the TCRdb copy is restricted to in-frame clones and leaves out a portion. The profile shows about 54,000 clones, around four fifths of them singletons. Material: PBMCs, obtained from a glioma patient whose treatment included an IDH1 peptide vaccine. Source of these receptors: a woman younger than 30 with glioma. Both conserved end residues are part of each CDR3. D genes are given only for firm matches. Clone size is stated in some rows and not others, as once, few, many or a class when expanded.

v_gene	abundance	j_gene	d_gene	CDR3aa	CDR3nt
TRBV6-1	-	TRBJ1-5	TRBD1	CALQRTGVENQPQHF	TGTGCCCTACAAAGGACAGGGGTGGAGAATCAGCCCCAGCATTTT
TRBV7-9	once	TRBJ1-1	-	CASSLGQANTEAFF	TGTGCCAGCAGCTTAGGCCAGGCTAACACTGAAGCTTTCTTT
TRBV6-5	-	TRBJ2-5	-	CASSLGVAKQETQYF	TGTGCCAGCAGTTTAGGGGTGGCCAAACAAGAGACCCAGTACTTC
TRBV11-2	-	TRBJ1-4	-	CASSFTTNEKLFF	TGTGCCAGCAGCTTCACAACTAATGAAAAACTGTTTTTT
TRBV27	-	TRBJ2-7	TRBD1	CASSLSGTGYYEQYF	TGTGCCAGCAGTTTAAGTGGGACAGGGTATTACGAGCAGTACTTC
TRBV19	-	TRBJ1-5	-	CASSTSQNLQPQHF	TGTGCCAGTAGTACATCGCAGAATCTGCAGCCCCAGCATTTT
TRBV6-1	-	TRBJ1-2	-	CASSEGGGYTF	TGTGCCAGCAGTGAAGGTGGTGGCTACACCTTC
TRBV7-2	once	TRBJ1-3	-	CASSPRTSGSGNTIYF	TGTGCCAGCAGCCCCCGGACCTCCGGCTCTGGAAACACCATATATTTT
TRBV6-5	-	TRBJ2-5	-	CASSLQGETQYF	TGTGCCAGCAGTTTACAGGGAGAGACCCAGTACTTC
TRBV5-4	once	TRBJ2-7	TRBD1	CASSYGTGGYEQYF	TGTGCCAGCAGCTATGGGACAGGTGGTTACGAGCAGTACTTC
TRBV2	once	TRBJ1-4	TRBD1	CASSYTGVGGEKLFF	TGTGCCAGCAGTTATACAGGGGTAGGGGGTGAAAAACTGTTTTTT
TRBV7-9	-	TRBJ1-2	-	CASTLEGYGYTF	TGTGCCAGCACCCTAGAGGGCTATGGCTACACCTTC
TRBV19	-	TRBJ1-4	-	CASSISGNEKLFF	TGTGCCAGTAGTATTTCAGGGAATGAAAAACTGTTTTTT
TRBV19	-	TRBJ2-5	-	CASSIRARSETQYF	TGTGCCAGTAGTATTCGAGCGAGGTCAGAGACCCAGTACTTC
TRBV10-3	-	TRBJ2-3	TRBD1	CAIRGTGADTQYF	TGTGCCATCAGAGGGACAGGGGCAGATACGCAGTATTTT
TRBV5-4	-	TRBJ1-1	TRBD1	CASPPGGTGNTEAFF	TGTGCCAGTCCACCTGGCGGGACAGGGAACACTGAAGCTTTCTTT